Listed below are T cell receptor beta chains from one sample, sequenced in a study of metastatic and nonmetastatic thyroid tumors. With MiXCR, TCRdb called clones anew from the PCR reads. The sample contains fewer than 20,000 clones, around a fifth of which appear only once. The sequencing input was adjacent normal tissue. These TCRs come from a female donor with papillary thyroid cancer or a benign thyroid nodule (not recorded which). Some clones in this sample may be carry-over from other donors' samples. Each CDR3 is given with its conserved first and last residue. D genes are given only for firm matches. Rows give clone size only sometimes, using once, few, many, or a class for an expanded clone.

v_gene	abundance	d_gene	j_gene	CDR3nt	CDR3aa
TRBV20-1	.	TRBD1	TRBJ1-6	TGCAGTGCTCTGGACAGGGGGGATTCACCCCTCCACTTT	CSALDRGDSPLHF
TRBV9	.	.	TRBJ2-3	TGTGCCAGCAGCGTAGGGGGGGGCGGCGGCACAGATACGCAGTATTTT	CASSVGGGGGTDTQYF
TRBV27	few	TRBD1	TRBJ1-2	TGTGCCAGCAGTTATACAGGGGGCGGTGGCTACACCTTC	CASSYTGGGGYTF
TRBV20-1	.	TRBD1	TRBJ1-2	TGCAGTGCTCCAAGGACAGGGTTCGATTATGGCTACACCTTC	CSAPRTGFDYGYTF
TRBV30	.	.	TRBJ1-6	TGTGCCTGGAGTGTAGTAGGAGGGAATTCACCCCTCCACTTT	CAWSVVGGNSPLHF
TRBV7-3	few	TRBD2	TRBJ2-2	TGTGCCAGCAGCCCGGGGACTAGCGGGGGCACCGGGGAGCTGTTTTTT	CASSPGTSGGTGELFF
TRBV5-1	few	.	TRBJ2-3	TGCGCCAGCAGCCCCGACGCCCTGCGGGGAGGCACAGATACGCAGTATTTT	CASSPDALRGGTDTQYF
TRBV30	.	TRBD2	TRBJ2-7	TGTGCCTGGATTAAAAACGGGGGGAGCTCCTACGAGCAGTACTTC	CAWIKNGGSSYEQYF
TRBV29-1	many	TRBD1	TRBJ2-7	TGCAGCGTACCGGGACAGGGAGCCTACGAGCAGTACTTC	CSVPGQGAYEQYF
TRBV6-2/TRBV6-3	few	.	TRBJ1-6	TGTGCCAGCATTTACTCTCGGACAGTAGAATCACCCCTCCACTTT	CASIYSRTVESPLHF
TRBV20-1	few	TRBD2	TRBJ2-1	TGCAGTGCTAACCTAGCGGGCGGAGATGAGCAGTTCTTC	CSANLAGGDEQFF
TRBV7-8	few	TRBD2	TRBJ2-1	TGTGCCAGCAGCTTAGCGGCGGGGGCCTACAATGAGCAGTTCTTC	CASSLAAGAYNEQFF
TRBV28	.	.	TRBJ2-5	TGTGCCAGCAGTTTGCATGGAGTGGGGTACTTC	CASSLHGVGYF
TRBV18	few	.	TRBJ1-5	TGTGCCAGCTCACTAGTCACAGGAAGCAGCAATCGGCCCCAGCATTTT	CASSLVTGSSNRPQHF
TRBV6-1	few	.	TRBJ1-6	TGTGCCAGCAGCAGACTCCCCAGTAATTCACCCCTCCACTTT	CASSRLPSNSPLHF
TRBV20-1	.	.	TRBJ2-5	TGCGGTGCTACCCAACGGTTCTCCCGGCAGAGACAAGAGACCCAGTACTTC	CGATQRFSRQRQETQYF
TRBV6-2/TRBV6-3	.	.	TRBJ1-5	TGTGCCAGCAGTTATTTAGGAGGAGATTATAGCAATCAGCCCCAGCATTTT	CASSYLGGDYSNQPQHF
TRBV20-1	.	.	TRBJ2-1	TGCAGTGCTAGAGGGGATTTAGGGGGGTACAATGAGCAGTTCTTC	CSARGDLGGYNEQFF
TRBV5-1	few	TRBD2	TRBJ2-7	TGCGCCAGCAGCTGGACTAGCGGGAGCTCCTACGAGCAGTACTTC	CASSWTSGSSYEQYF
TRBV20-1	.	.	TRBJ1-1	TGCAGTGCTAGTACAGGGATGGAGTTGAACACTGAAGCTTTCTTT	CSASTGMELNTEAFF
TRBV19	few	TRBD2	TRBJ2-7	TGTGCCAGTAGTCCGGCCGGGACTAGTACCGAGCAGTACTTC	CASSPAGTSTEQYF
TRBV13	.	TRBD1	TRBJ2-1	TGTGCCAGCATCATTAGTGGGGACAGAAAGAATGAGCAGTTCTTC	CASIISGDRKNEQFF
TRBV6-5	many	.	TRBJ2-7	TGTGCCAGCAGTTACTCGATGCAGGAGACCTACGAGCAGTACTTC	CASSYSMQETYEQYF
TRBV5-6	few	.	TRBJ2-7	TGTGCCAGCAGCTTGGCCGAACAGGAGTACGAGCAGTACTTC	CASSLAEQEYEQYF
TRBV20-1	.	.	TRBJ2-1	TGCAGTGCTAAGGAAGGGAGCAATGAGCAGTTCTTC	CSAKEGSNEQFF
TRBV20-1	.	TRBD2	TRBJ2-7	TGCAGTGCTAGGGGGACTAGCGGGAGCTCCTACGAGCAGTACTTC	CSARGTSGSSYEQYF
TRBV28	few	.	TRBJ1-1	TGTGCCAGCAGTTTCACGACAGTTAACACTGAAGCTTTCTTT	CASSFTTVNTEAFF
TRBV2	few	TRBD1	TRBJ2-7	TGTGCCACCCGAACACAGGGGGCATACGAGCAGTACTTC	CATRTQGAYEQYF
TRBV15	few	TRBD2	TRBJ2-7	TGTGCCACCAGCCGTGGACTAGCGGAGGCCTACGAGCAGTACTTC	CATSRGLAEAYEQYF
TRBV6-1	few	TRBD1	TRBJ2-7	TGTGCCAGCAGTGTGTATCCCCAGGGGGACTACGAGCAGTACTTC	CASSVYPQGDYEQYF
TRBV6-1	few	TRBD1	TRBJ1-1	TGTGCCAGCAAATCGATGCGGGACAGTGAAGCTTTCTTT	CASKSMRDSEAFF
TRBV4-1	.	.	TRBJ1-1	TGCGCCAGCAGCTCAGAGTCACTGAACACTGAAGCTTTCTTT	CASSSESLNTEAFF
TRBV20-1	many	.	TRBJ1-1	TGCAGTGCTATATCATACAGGGAAGCTTTCTTT	CSAISYREAFF
TRBV11-2	.	.	TRBJ2-7	TGTGCCAGCAGCTTAGATGGCGGGAAGGCCTACGAGCAGTACTTC	CASSLDGGKAYEQYF
TRBV12-3/TRBV12-4	few	.	TRBJ2-7	TGTGCCAGCAGCCCCCGACAAGGCCCCTACGAGCAGTACTTC	CASSPRQGPYEQYF
TRBV28	few	.	TRBJ2-7	TGTGCCAGCAGTTTCAGGCGCGAGCAGTACTTC	CASSFRREQYF
TRBV20-1	.	.	TRBJ1-5	TGCAGTGCTAGAGATCAAACACTGCAGTTGTATCAGCCCCAGCATTTT	CSARDQTLQLYQPQHF
TRBV7-2	.	.	TRBJ2-2	TGTGCCAGCAGCCCAGCACAGGGCTTCGGCGGGGAGCTGTTTTTT	CASSPAQGFGGELFF
TRBV19	few	.	TRBJ2-1	TGTGCCAGTAGTCCCCCAAACTACAATGAGCAGTTCTTC	CASSPPNYNEQFF
TRBV10-1	.	.	TRBJ1-5	TGCGCCAGCAGTGGAAAAGGGAGTGCTCAGCCCCAGCATTTT	CASSGKGSAQPQHF
TRBV27	few	TRBD1	TRBJ1-1	TGTGCCAGCAGTTTCCTATATGGGGACAGGGGCACTGAAGCCTTCTTT	CASSFLYGDRGTEAFF
TRBV6-2/TRBV6-3	many	.	TRBJ1-5	TGTGCCAGCAGTATCCTTTCCGATTGGGGTCAGCCCCAGCATTTT	CASSILSDWGQPQHF
TRBV12-3/TRBV12-4	few	.	TRBJ2-5	TGTGCCAGCAGTGTATCCGGGAGCCAAGAGACCCAGTACTTC	CASSVSGSQETQYF
TRBV9	few	.	TRBJ2-7	TGTGCCAGCCCCTGGGACACCTCCTACGAGCAGTACTTC	CASPWDTSYEQYF
TRBV12-3/TRBV12-4	few	TRBD1	TRBJ1-4	TGTGCCAGCAGCCGGGACAGGGTTCTTCAGGCAACTAATGAAAAACTGTTTTTT	CASSRDRVLQATNEKLFF
TRBV28	few	.	TRBJ1-3	TGTGCCAGCAGGACTGAAAACACCATATATTTT	CASRTENTIYF
TRBV9	few	.	TRBJ2-5	TGTGCCAGCAGCGTAGGGGAAGAGACCCAGTACTTC	CASSVGEETQYF
TRBV6-1	few	.	TRBJ1-6	TGTGCCAGCAGTGGGACAGCCCACAATGACCTCCACTTT	CASSGTAHNDLHF
TRBV11-2	.	TRBD1	TRBJ2-6	TGTGCCAGCAGCTTCCGGGGACAGGCAGACTCTGGGGCCAACGTCCTGACTTTC	CASSFRGQADSGANVLTF
TRBV12-3/TRBV12-4	.	TRBD1	TRBJ1-4	TGTGCCAGCAGCCTCGAATCAGGGGGCGGAAAACTGTTTTTT	CASSLESGGGKLFF
TRBV12-3/TRBV12-4	many	.	TRBJ2-7	TGTGCCAGCAGTTTCGACATACAACTGGGTGAGCAGTACTTC	CASSFDIQLGEQYF